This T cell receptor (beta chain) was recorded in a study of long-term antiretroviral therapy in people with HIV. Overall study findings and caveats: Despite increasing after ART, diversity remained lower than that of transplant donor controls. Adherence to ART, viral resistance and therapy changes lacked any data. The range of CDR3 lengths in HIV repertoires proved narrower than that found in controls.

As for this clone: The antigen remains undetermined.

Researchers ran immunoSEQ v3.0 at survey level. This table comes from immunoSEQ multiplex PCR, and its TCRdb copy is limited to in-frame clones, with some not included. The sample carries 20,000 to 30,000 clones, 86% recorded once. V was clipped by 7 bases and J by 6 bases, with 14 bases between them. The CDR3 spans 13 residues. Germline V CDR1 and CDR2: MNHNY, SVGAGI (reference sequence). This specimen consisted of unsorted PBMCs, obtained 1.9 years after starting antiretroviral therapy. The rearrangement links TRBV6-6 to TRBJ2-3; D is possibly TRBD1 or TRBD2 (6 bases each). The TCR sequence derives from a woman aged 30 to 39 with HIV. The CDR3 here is CASTEGGRDTQYF. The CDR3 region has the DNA TGTGCCAGCACGGAGGGGGGCAGGGATACGCAGTATTTT.